This section outlines one TCR beta chain sequence together with its context. Its antigen is unknown. The record has no base qualities; no much larger clone is one base away. V is trimmed back by 1 base and J by 7 bases, and the junction contains 3 bases that no gene match accounts for. The CDR3 holds 14 amino acids from the cysteine to the phenylalanine. This entry keeps only the CDR3 DNA: 42 bases, framed from base 1. CDR1 and CDR2 (SNHLY, FYNNEI) derive from the germline V gene. This sample was included in a study of CD8 T cells in ankylosing spondylitis (dated 2017 in TCRdb). For the study in its entirety: T cell receptor beta repertoires were profiled in healthy donors and ankylosing spondylitis patients so that disease-linked TCR variants could be found. The whole study cohort included about a hundred healthy donors and some 27 ankylosing spondylitis patients. Peripheral blood samples were taken, and synovial fluid was additionally collected from ankylosing spondylitis patients. What the study reported, not specific to this receptor: Some TCR beta motif variants had previously been reported in synovial fluid and blood of reactive arthritis patients, which suggested common disease-initiation mechanisms. A TCR beta motif made up of roughly eight highly homologous amino acid variants appeared to be characteristic of blood from ankylosing spondylitis patients. According to the report, matched synovial fluid samples from ankylosing spondylitis patients were significantly enriched for the disease-linked clones. The disease-linked clones showed a CD8+ phenotype and occurred at relatively low frequencies in peripheral blood.

This sample was sequenced with an Illumina HiSeq 2500. Quantitative 5'-RACE with molecular barcodes was the method used to prepare the TCR beta libraries. On the study's bioinformatics: A new computational method based on a probabilistic model of VDJ rearrangement was used to identify disease-linked TCR variants. TCRdb took the public reads, trimmed them with fastp at Q25, ran MiXCR for clone calling and kept in-frame beta chains. Each entry is one CDR3 protein sequence, shown with its most common DNA and genes. TCRdb, not the authors, supplied the V and J calls. The sample table lists around 230,000 distinct CDR3 sequences, 7.5% to 9.5% of them with a count of one. The ten largest make up 4.8% of the sample.

This sequence originates from a female donor with ankylosing spondylitis or in good health (not recorded which). The sequenced material came from blood, either unsorted or a sorted T cell fraction (not recorded which). The chain was built from TRBV2 and TRBJ2-2, with 7 bases aligning to TRBD2. The nucleotide sequence reads TGTGCCAGCAGTGAAGTCGGGGGGAACGGGGAGCTGTTTTTT. It codes for CASSEVGGNGELFF.